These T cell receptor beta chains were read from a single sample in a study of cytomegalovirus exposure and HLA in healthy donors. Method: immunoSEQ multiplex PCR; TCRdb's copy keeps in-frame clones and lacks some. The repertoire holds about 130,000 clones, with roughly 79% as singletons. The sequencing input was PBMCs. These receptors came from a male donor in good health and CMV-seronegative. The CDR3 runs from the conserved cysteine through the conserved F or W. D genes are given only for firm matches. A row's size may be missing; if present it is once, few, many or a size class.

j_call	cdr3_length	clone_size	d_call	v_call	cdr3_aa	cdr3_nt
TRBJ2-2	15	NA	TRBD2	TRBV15	CATSSDSSGGAELFF	TGTGCCACCAGCAGCGACTCTAGCGGGGGGGCTGAGCTGTTTTTT
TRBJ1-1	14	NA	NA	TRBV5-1	CASSLGGLNTEAFF	TGCGCCAGCAGCTTAGGAGGTCTGAACACTGAAGCTTTCTTT
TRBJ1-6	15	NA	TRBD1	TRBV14	CASSPQTGGNSPLHF	TGTGCCAGCAGCCCCCAGACAGGGGGCAATTCACCCCTCCACTTT
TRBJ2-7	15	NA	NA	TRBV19	CASSRPGLESYEQYF	TGTGCCAGTAGTCGACCGGGACTCGAGTCCTACGAGCAGTACTTC
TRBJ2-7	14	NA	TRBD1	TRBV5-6	CASSLAGGAYEQYF	TGTGCCAGCAGCTTAGCAGGGGGCGCCTACGAGCAGTACTTC
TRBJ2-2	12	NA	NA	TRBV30	CAWDREAGELFF	TGTGCCTGGGACAGGGAGGCCGGGGAGCTGTTTTTT
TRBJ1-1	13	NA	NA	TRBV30	CAWGTGGGTEAFF	TGTGCCTGGGGTACGGGAGGGGGAACTGAAGCTTTCTTT
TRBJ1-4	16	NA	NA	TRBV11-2	CASSFRGARRDEKLFF	TGTGCCAGCAGCTTCCGGGGGGCCCGTCGTGATGAAAAACTGTTTTTT
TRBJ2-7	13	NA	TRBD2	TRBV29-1	CSALSGGGYEQYF	TGCAGCGCCCTCTCAGGCGGGGGCTACGAGCAGTACTTC
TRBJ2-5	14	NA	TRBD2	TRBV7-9	CASSSPAGGETQYF	TGTGCCAGCAGTTCGCCGGCCGGGGGGGAGACCCAGTACTTC
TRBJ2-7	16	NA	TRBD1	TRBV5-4	CASSLGERDRAYEQYF	TGTGCCAGCAGCTTGGGGGAAAGGGACAGGGCCTACGAGCAGTACTTC
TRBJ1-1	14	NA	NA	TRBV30	CAWSSRGATTEAFF	TGTGCCTGGAGTAGTCGGGGGGCGACCACTGAAGCTTTCTTT
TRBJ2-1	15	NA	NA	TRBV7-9	CASRTPSGSYNEQFF	TGTGCCAGCAGAACCCCTTCGGGCTCCTACAATGAGCAGTTCTTC
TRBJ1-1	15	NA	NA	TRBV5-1	CASSPPGGRDTEAFF	TGCGCCAGCAGCCCCCCGGGGGGGAGGGACACTGAAGCTTTCTTT
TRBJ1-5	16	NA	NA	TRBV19	CASSSRDGGSNQPQHF	TGTGCCAGTAGTTCCCGGGACGGAGGGAGCAATCAGCCCCAGCATTTT
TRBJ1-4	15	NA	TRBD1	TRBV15	CATSEPGQLNEKLFF	TGTGCCACCAGCGAACCGGGACAGCTTAATGAAAAACTGTTTTTT
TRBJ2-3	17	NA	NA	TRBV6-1	CASSEASNYQGTDTQYF	TGTGCCAGCAGTGAAGCTTCCAATTACCAGGGCACAGATACGCAGTATTTT
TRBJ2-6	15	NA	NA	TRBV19	CASSYSSSGANVLTF	TGTGCCAGTAGTTATAGTAGTTCAGGGGCCAACGTCCTGACTTTC
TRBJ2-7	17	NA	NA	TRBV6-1	CASSEAGGGATSYEQYF	TGTGCCAGCAGTGAAGCCGGAGGAGGGGCTACCTCCTACGAGCAGTACTTC
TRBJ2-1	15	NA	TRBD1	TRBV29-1	CSVARDRGLPNEQFF	TGCAGCGTTGCCCGGGACAGGGGTCTCCCCAATGAGCAGTTCTTC
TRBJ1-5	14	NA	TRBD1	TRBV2	CASSVRQGDQPQHF	TGTGCCAGCAGTGTTAGACAGGGCGACCAGCCCCAGCATTTT
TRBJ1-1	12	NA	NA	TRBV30	CAWSIPQGKAFF	TGTGCCTGGAGCATACCCCAGGGGAAAGCTTTCTTT
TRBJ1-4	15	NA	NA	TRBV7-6	CASSLLDRKNEKLFF	TGTGCCAGCAGCTTATTAGACAGGAAAAATGAAAAACTGTTTTTT
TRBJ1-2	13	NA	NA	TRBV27	CASSSAPGYGYTF	TGTGCCAGCAGTTCCGCCCCGGGGTATGGCTACACCTTC
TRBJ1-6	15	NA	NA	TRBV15	CATSRDGRRNSPLHF	TGTGCCACCAGCAGAGATGGTAGGAGGAATTCACCCCTCCACTTT
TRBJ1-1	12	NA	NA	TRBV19	CASSIGQLEAFF	TGTGCCAGTAGTATAGGGCAGTTGGAGGCTTTCTTT
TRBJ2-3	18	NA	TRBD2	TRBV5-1	CASSLELSGSGGGDTQYF	TGCGCCAGCAGCTTGGAGCTTTCTGGAAGCGGGGGGGGAGATACGCAGTATTTT
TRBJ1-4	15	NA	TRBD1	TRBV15	CATSSRTGGNEKLFF	TGTGCCACCAGCTCCCGGACAGGGGGAAATGAAAAACTGTTTTTT
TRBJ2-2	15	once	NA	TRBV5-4	CASSLVHSGTGELFF	TGTGCCAGCAGCTTGGTTCATTCGGGCACCGGGGAGCTGTTTTTT
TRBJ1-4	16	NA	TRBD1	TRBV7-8	CASSLPQGRDNEKLFF	TGTGCCAGCAGCCTCCCACAGGGGCGGGATAATGAAAAACTGTTTTTT
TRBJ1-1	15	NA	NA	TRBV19	CASIPLAGKNTEAFF	TGTGCCAGTATCCCGTTGGCAGGGAAGAACACTGAAGCTTTCTTT
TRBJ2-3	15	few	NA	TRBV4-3	CASAVRPDSTDTQYF	TGCGCATCAGCTGTGCGGCCGGATAGCACAGATACGCAGTATTTT
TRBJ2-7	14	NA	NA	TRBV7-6	CASSPPDRSYEQYF	TGTGCCAGCAGCCCCCCGGACAGATCGTACGAGCAGTACTTC
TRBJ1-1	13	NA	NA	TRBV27	CASSLYIGQRAFF	TGTGCCAGCAGTTTATACATAGGGCAGCGGGCTTTCTTT
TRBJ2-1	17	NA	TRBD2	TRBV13	CASSLEGEGLPYNEQFF	TGTGCCAGCAGCTTAGAGGGAGAGGGACTACCCTACAATGAGCAGTTCTTC
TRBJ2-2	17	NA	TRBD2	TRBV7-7	CASSPIGGGARTGELFF	TGTGCTAGCAGCCCCATCGGCGGGGGGGCTCGTACCGGGGAGCTGTTTTTT
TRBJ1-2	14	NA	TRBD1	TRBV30	CAWRRGTGLGGYTF	TGTGCCTGGAGGAGGGGGACAGGGCTTGGGGGCTACACCTTC
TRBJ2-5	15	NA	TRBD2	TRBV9	CASSIYSGGAETQYF	TGTGCCAGCAGCATATATAGCGGGGGGGCGGAGACCCAGTACTTC
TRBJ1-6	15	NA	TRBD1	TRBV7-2	CASSAGQPNNSPLHF	TGTGCCAGCAGCGCGGGACAGCCCAACAATTCACCCCTCCACTTT
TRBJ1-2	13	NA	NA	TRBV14	CASSPRDYYGYTF	TGTGCCAGCAGCCCCCGGGATTACTATGGCTACACCTTC
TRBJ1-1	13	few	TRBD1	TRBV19	CASKTGANTEAFF	TGTGCCAGTAAGACAGGGGCAAACACTGAAGCTTTCTTT
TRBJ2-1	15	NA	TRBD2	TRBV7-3	CASSIAGGSYNEQFF	TGTGCCAGCAGCATCGCGGGGGGATCCTACAATGAGCAGTTCTTC